The rows below give T cell receptor beta chains drawn from one sample of a study of T-cell reconstitution after alpha-beta-depleted transplantation in children. From the PCR reads, TCRdb called clonotypes with MiXCR, one entry per CDR3 protein. The data hold hundreds of thousands of distinct CDR3 sequences, with around 13% observed a single time. The sample was PBMCs, taken before TCRalphabeta/CD19-depleted stem cell transplant. Receptors were obtained from a girl aged 2-10 years with congenital amegakaryocytic thrombocytopenia, due to receive a stem cell transplant. Each CDR3 is given with its conserved first and last residue. A D gene is named only where the DNA matches it firmly. The size of a clone is reported for some rows only, either as once, few or many, or as a class for expanded clones.

>TRBV6-5|many|TRBJ2-1|TRBD2
TGTGCCAGCAGATTAGCGGGAGGGGTGTACAATGAGCAGTTCTTC
CASRLAGGVYNEQFF
>TRBV14|.|TRBJ2-2|.
TGTGCCAGCAGCCAAGATGATCCCGGGGAGCTGTTTTTT
CASSQDDPGELFF
>TRBV7-8|few|TRBJ2-3|TRBD2
TGTGCCAGCTCCCGCCGACTAGCGGACACAGATACGCAGTATTTT
CASSRRLADTDTQYF
>TRBV2|few|TRBJ2-3|.
TGTGCCAGCAGTGCCTCATTCGCCAGCTTTAGGTCGGGCACAGATACGCAGTATTTT
CASSASFASFRSGTDTQYF
>TRBV28|few|TRBJ2-2|TRBD2
TGTGCCAGCAGCCCCAGGAGCGGGAGGGGGACCGGGGAGCTGTTTTTT
CASSPRSGRGTGELFF
>TRBV19|.|TRBJ2-1|TRBD2
TGTGCCAGTAGTATAGGAGCGGGAGCACGTGAGCAGTTCTTC
CASSIGAGAREQFF
>TRBV20-1|.|TRBJ2-5|.
TGCAGTGCTAGTTGGGGGGCCGGCATGGCCCAGTACTTC
CSASWGAGMAQYF
>TRBV5-1|few|TRBJ2-1|.
TGCGCCAGCAGCTTGGACCGGAACAAGCCTACCTACAATGAGCAGTTCTTC
CASSLDRNKPTYNEQFF
>TRBV18|few|TRBJ2-7|.
TGTGCCAGCTCACCAAGAGAGAGACAGAGCTACGAGCAGTACTTC
CASSPRERQSYEQYF
>TRBV6-7|.|TRBJ1-3|TRBD1
TGTGCCAGCAGTTTAGCGGGACAGGCCCCTTTCTCTGGAAACACCATATATTTT
CASSLAGQAPFSGNTIYF
>TRBV6-1|.|TRBJ1-1|.
TGTGCCAGCAGGCCCGGGAACGCGAACACTGAAGCTTTCTTT
CASRPGNANTEAFF
>TRBV2|few|TRBJ2-2|.
TGTGCCAGCAGCGCGGTTTCGAACACCGGGGAGCTGTTTTTT
CASSAVSNTGELFF
>TRBV12-3/TRBV12-4|few|TRBJ2-2|TRBD1
TGTGCCAGCAGGGGGACAGGGAAAAACACCGGGGAGCTGTTTTTT
CASRGTGKNTGELFF
>TRBV7-8|many|TRBJ1-5|.
TGTGCCAGCAGCTTGGGACCTCCAGGGTATCAGCCCCAGCATTTT
CASSLGPPGYQPQHF
>TRBV7-9|many|TRBJ2-7|.
TGTGCCAGCAGCACCACCCCAACCGGGCAGTACTTC
CASSTTPTGQYF
>TRBV10-2|.|TRBJ1-2|TRBD1
TGCGCCAGCAGCGGACCCAGGGGACAGGGTTCTAACTATGGCTACACCTTC
CASSGPRGQGSNYGYTF
>TRBV11-2|.|TRBJ2-6|.
TGTGCCAGCAGGGGTCCGGGGGGCCCTGGGGCCAACGTCCTGACTTTC
CASRGPGGPGANVLTF
>TRBV20-1|many|TRBJ2-3|TRBD2
TGCAGTGCTGGTCTAGCGGGAGATCTGACAGATACGCAGTATTTT
CSAGLAGDLTDTQYF
>TRBV20-1|few|TRBJ2-7|.
TGCAGTGCTCGAGGTTGGGGGAAGCGCGAGCAGTACTTC
CSARGWGKREQYF
>TRBV5-1|many|TRBJ2-3|.
TGCGCCAGCAGCTGGGCGCCAGGGGTTACAGATACGCAGTATTTT
CASSWAPGVTDTQYF
>TRBV28|many|TRBJ2-3|.
TGTGCCAGCAGCTTGGGACTGACAAACACAGATACGCAGTATTTT
CASSLGLTNTDTQYF
>TRBV5-1|many|TRBJ2-1|.
TGCGCCAGCAGCTTAGGGGGAGGAACCAATGAGCAGTTCTTC
CASSLGGGTNEQFF
>TRBV4-1|many|TRBJ2-7|TRBD2
TGCGCCAGCAGCCGCCCACTAGCGGGAGGGTACGAGCAGTACTTC
CASSRPLAGGYEQYF
>TRBV12-3/TRBV12-4|many|TRBJ2-2|.
TGTGCCAGCGCCATGGGGACCGGGGAGCTGTTTTTT
CASAMGTGELFF
>TRBV3-1|many|TRBJ1-1|.
TGTGCCAGCAGCCAAGTTACAGACATGAACACTGAAGCTTTCTTT
CASSQVTDMNTEAFF
>TRBV5-1|.|TRBJ1-3|.
TGCGCCAGCAGCTTAGGGGATGCTGGAAACACCATATATTTT
CASSLGDAGNTIYF
>TRBV6-1|many|TRBJ2-5|.
TGTGCCAGCAGTGAAGTATTGCCTGCGCAAGAGACCCAGTACTTC
CASSEVLPAQETQYF
>TRBV2|.|TRBJ2-3|.
TGTGCCAGCAGGGGACCCCGGGACACGTATAGCAATCAGCCCCAGTATTTT
CASRGPRDTYSNQPQYF
>TRBV7-6|many|TRBJ2-3|TRBD2
TGTGCCAGCAGCCCGGGAAACGTCGGGAGGGCCGGAGATACGCAGTATTTT
CASSPGNVGRAGDTQYF